This passage covers 9 T cell receptor beta chains from one sample sequenced in a study of CD8 T cells in Susac syndrome. The RNA input was roughly 0.45 to 1 ug, and it was reverse transcribed with random hexamers. Each CDR3 protein gets one entry after TCRdb re-called the immunoSEQ multiplex PCR reads with MiXCR. This table holds 65,000 to 85,000 distinct CDR3 sequences, around 93% found once. Source material: CD8+ T cells from PBMCs. Source of these receptors: a human donor with Susac syndrome.

V gene TRBV4-1 combines with J gene TRBJ1-3; D uncertain. Germline-derived CDR1 and CDR2 are MGHRA and YSYEKL. V was pared by 4 bases and J by 0 bases, with 10 bases between. The CDR3 is 15 residues long. This CDR3 is CASSPRQSSGNTIYF. DNA of the CDR3: TGCGCCAGCAGCCCGAGACAAAGCTCTGGAAACACCATATATTTT.

The rearrangement uses TRBV5-6 and TRBJ2-3; either TRBD1 or TRBD2 may fit D (5 bases each). The length of the CDR3 is 13 residues. Trimming left V 4 bases short and J 6 bases short, with 12 bases between. Germline V gives CDR1 SGHDT, CDR2 YYEEEE. CDR3 protein: CASSLGWGDTQYF. The DNA of the CDR3 is TGTGCCAGCAGCCTGGGTTGGGGGGATACGCAGTATTTT. The complete variable domain, with remaining parts taken from reference TRBV5-6 and TRBJ2-3, reads DAGVTQSPTHLIKTRGQQVTLRCSPKSGHDTVSWYQQALGQGPQFIFQYYEEEERQRGNFPDRFSGHQFPNYSSELNVNALLLGDSALYLCASSLGWGDTQYFGPGTRLTVL.

The chain uses TRBV20-1 and TRBJ2-2; possible D gene TRBD1, 5 bases. The CDR3 loop spans 14 amino acids. With 4 bases removed from V and 2 bases from J, the gap between germline ends came to 11 bases. Germline loops: CDR1 DFQATT, CDR2 SNEGSKA (reference sequence). CDR3 in amino acids: CSATGSDNTGELFF. CDR3 DNA sequence: TGCAGTGCTACAGGGTCGGATAACACCGGGGAGCTGTTTTTT.

The chain employs TRBV5-5 and TRBJ1-4; no definite D call. V lost 0 bases to trimming and J lost 8 bases, with 8 bases between them. This CDR3 is 13 amino acids long. CDR1 is SGHKS and CDR2 is YYEKEE in the germline V gene (reference sequence). DNA of the CDR3: TGTGCCAGCAGCTTGGAATATCGGGAAAAACTGTTTTTT. Protein product: CASSLEYREKLFF.

This clonotype was picked up one time. The chain uses TRBV6-2 or TRBV6-3 and TRBJ2-3, with unresolved D. Germline V lookup: CDR1 MNHEY, CDR2 SVGEGT. The V end lost 4 bases, the J end lost 2 bases, and 16 bases lay between the germline ends. The CDR3 is 16 residues long. The CDR3 bases are TGTGCCAGCAGTTTGGTGATGTGGGGTTTCACAGATACGCAGTATTTT. It yields the protein CASSLVMWGFTDTQYF.

The V gene is TRBV20-1, the J gene TRBJ1-1; D not certain. The CDR3 covers 13 residues. The V end was cut by 4 bases, the J end by 1 base, with 10 bases between. Germline values: CDR1 DFQATT, CDR2 SNEGSKA (reference sequence). CDR3 in DNA: TGCAGTGCTAAGGTACTCCAGAACACTGAAGCTTTCTTT. This encodes CSAKVLQNTEAFF.

The V call is TRBV4-3, the J call TRBJ1-4, with D perhaps TRBD1 (5 bases). Germline CDR1 LGHNA, CDR2 YSLEER. CDR3 size: 13 residues. The V and J ends lost 6 bases and 4 bases respectively, with 9 bases between them. CDR3 in amino acids: CASSGAGNEKLFF. The CDR3 bases are TGCGCCAGCAGTGGGGCGGGTAATGAAAAACTGTTTTTT.

J is TRBJ2-7 and V is TRBV18, with D possibly matching TRBD1 (5 bases). The CDR3 runs to 15 residues. Trimming removed 3 bases at V and 4 bases at J, with 16 bases between. Germline lookup yields CDR1 KGHSH and CDR2 LQKENI. This chain's CDR3 is CASSPGPRTSYEQYF. In DNA form, the CDR3 reads TGTGCCAGCTCACCGGGGCCGAGAACAAGTTACGAGCAGTACTTC.

The V call is TRBV6-2 or TRBV6-3, the J call TRBJ2-5; D not certain. Trimming shortened V by 4 bases and J by 1 base, and 4 bases separated the two germline ends. Germline CDR1 is MNHEY and CDR2 is SVGEGT. The CDR3 totals 12 residues. The CDR3 nucleotides read TGTGCCAGCAGTTCATCCCAAGAGACCCAGTACTTC. Its translation: CASSSSQETQYF.